These 13 T cell receptor beta chains originate from one sample sequenced in a study of cytomegalovirus exposure and HLA in healthy donors. Primers included in the PCR were 60 Vbeta and 13 Jbeta primers. Assay: immunoSEQ multiplex PCR; the TCRdb copy retains only in-frame clones and omits some. The sample lists some 180,000 clones, roughly 77% occurring once. The sequenced material came from PBMCs. The receptors were sampled from a woman aged 30 to 39 in good health and CMV-seropositive.

CDR3 sequence reads: CASSLTGLTNYGYTF. The CDR3 DNA sequence: TGTGCCAGCAGTTTAACAGGGTTGACTAACTATGGCTACACCTTC. The V and J genes are TRBV27 and TRBJ1-2; possible D gene TRBD1, 6 bases. CDR3 length equals 15 residues. The V and J ends lost 2 bases and 0 bases respectively, with 10 bases between them. Germline loops: CDR1 MNHEY, CDR2 SMNVEV (reference sequence).

This clone was detected only a few times. The rearrangement joins TRBV7-6 to TRBJ1-2; the match to TRBD1 covers 8 bases. This CDR3 has 15 residues. The V segment lost 5 bases and the J segment 2 bases; nucleotides outside the gene matches: 7. CDR1 is SGHVS and CDR2 is FNYEAQ in the germline V gene. In DNA, the CDR3 is TGTGCCAGCAGCCTTGGGACAGGAGCAAACTATGGCTACACCTTC. It codes for CASSLGTGANYGYTF.

The chain joins TRBV18 to TRBJ2-5; D not resolved. Germline V gives CDR1 KGHSH, CDR2 LQKENI. V was cut by 3 bases and J by 3 bases, with 2 bases left in between. There are 11 residues in the CDR3. DNA for the CDR3: TGTGCCAGCTCACCCAAAGAGACCCAGTACTTC. Its translation is CASSPKETQYF.

This chain uses TRBV19 with TRBJ1-5; D not certain. Germline V gene data show CDR1 as LNHDA and CDR2 as SQIVND (reference sequence). The germline V and J ends were trimmed by 9 bases and 4 bases, with 10 bases remaining between them. This CDR3 is built from 12 residues. This chain's CDR3 is CASQQMNQPQHF. The DNA for the CDR3 is TGTGCCAGCCAACAGATGAATCAGCCCCAGCATTTT.

This clone was counted a few times. The chain recombines TRBV7-8 with TRBJ1-2; 7 bases line up with TRBD1. The ends lost 1 base at V and 2 bases at J; junction bases unmatched: 10. This CDR3 has 17 amino acids. Germline loops: CDR1 SGHVS, CDR2 FQNEAQ. The CDR3 loop reads CASSLEGAGRANYGYTF. In nucleotides, the CDR3 is TGTGCCAGCAGCTTAGAGGGGGCGGGCAGGGCCAACTATGGCTACACCTTC.

This clone was counted once. The chain joins TRBV5-1 to TRBJ2-1; 8 bases match TRBD2. This CDR3 has 16 residues. The V gene end was trimmed by 4 bases and the J gene end by 4 bases; junction bases not matched to a gene: 10. In germline, CDR1 is SGHRS, CDR2 YFSETQ. CDR3 region: CASSPASGGSYNEQFF. CDR3 DNA: TGCGCCAGCAGCCCCGCAAGCGGGGGTTCTTACAATGAGCAGTTCTTC.

The chain carries TRBV4-3 and TRBJ2-5; unclear D gene. The end of the DNA fits TRBJ2-7 better, so the J call may be wrong. Germline V gene data show CDR1 as LGHNA and CDR2 as YSLEER. The CDR3 covers 15 residues. The CDR3 DNA sequence: TGCGCCAGCAGCCCGAGAGTCGTGGGCTTCTACGAGCAGTACTTC. It is translated as CASSPRVVGFYEQYF.

This chain connects TRBV28 to TRBJ2-3; a weak D match, TRBD2 (5 bases). There are 15 residues in the CDR3. V gave up 6 bases and J gave up 1 base, with 14 bases separating them. Germline V CDR1 and CDR2: MDHEN, SYDVKM. CDR3 coding DNA: TGTGCCAGCAGCGAACTAGGTGGGGGCACAGATACGCAGTATTTT. As protein: CASSELGGGTDTQYF.

The chain employs TRBV5-1 and TRBJ2-1; TRBD1 aligns across 8 bases. Germline CDR1 is SGHRS and CDR2 is YFSETQ. J gave up 7 bases and V 2 bases, and 8 bases lay outside the gene matches. The CDR3 spans 15 residues. The CDR3 nucleotides read TGCGCCAGCAGCTTCCGGGACAGGCCCTTGAATGAGCAGTTCTTC. Translation: CASSFRDRPLNEQFF. The whole variable domain, remainder taken from reference TRBV5-1 and TRBJ2-1, is KAGVTQTPRYLIKTRGQQVTLSCSPISGHRSVSWYQQTPGQGLQFLFEYFSETQRNKGNFPGRFSGRQFSNSRSEMNVSTLELGDSALYLCASSFRDRPLNEQFFGPGTRLTVL.

The rearrangement joins TRBV11-2 to TRBJ1-2; D unresolved. The CDR3 has 15 residues. The germline V and J ends were trimmed by 5 bases and 3 bases, with 16 bases remaining between them. Germline-derived CDR1 and CDR2 are SGHAT and FQNNGV. In DNA form, the CDR3 reads TGTGCCAGCAGCGATCCCTGGCGACTTTACTATGGCTACACCTTC. Translation gives CASSDPWRLYYGYTF.

The chain combines TRBV6-1 with TRBJ2-7; 8 nucleotides agree with TRBD1. Trimming took 3 bases from V and 7 from J; bases not matched to a gene: 14. The CDR3 is 16 amino acids. Germline CDR1 and CDR2: MNHNS and SASEGT. CDR3 sequence reads: CASSERRLDRAEEQYF. For the CDR3, the DNA is TGTGCCAGCAGTGAGCGCAGATTGGACAGGGCAGAAGAGCAGTACTTC.

The rearrangement links TRBV7-9 to TRBJ2-2; D might be TRBD2 (6 bases). Trimming removed 1 base from V and 2 bases from J, with 11 bases in between. Germline-derived CDR1 and CDR2 are SEHNR and FQNEAQ (reference sequence). The CDR3 has 16 amino acids. CDR3 sequence reads: CASSLGIAVNTGELFF. The CDR3 nucleotides are TGTGCCAGCAGCTTAGGTATAGCGGTAAACACCGGGGAGCTGTTTTTT.

This clone was recorded once. The gene calls are TRBV5-5 and TRBJ1-3, with a possible D match to TRBD1 (5 bases). This CDR3 contains 17 residues. Germline CDR1 is SGHKS and CDR2 is YYEKEE (reference sequence). Trimming pared 2 bases from V and 2 bases from J, leaving 17 bases between. CDR3: CASSLGAGPRPGNTIYF. CDR3 bases: TGTGCCAGCAGCTTAGGGGCAGGGCCTCGACCTGGAAACACCATATATTTT.